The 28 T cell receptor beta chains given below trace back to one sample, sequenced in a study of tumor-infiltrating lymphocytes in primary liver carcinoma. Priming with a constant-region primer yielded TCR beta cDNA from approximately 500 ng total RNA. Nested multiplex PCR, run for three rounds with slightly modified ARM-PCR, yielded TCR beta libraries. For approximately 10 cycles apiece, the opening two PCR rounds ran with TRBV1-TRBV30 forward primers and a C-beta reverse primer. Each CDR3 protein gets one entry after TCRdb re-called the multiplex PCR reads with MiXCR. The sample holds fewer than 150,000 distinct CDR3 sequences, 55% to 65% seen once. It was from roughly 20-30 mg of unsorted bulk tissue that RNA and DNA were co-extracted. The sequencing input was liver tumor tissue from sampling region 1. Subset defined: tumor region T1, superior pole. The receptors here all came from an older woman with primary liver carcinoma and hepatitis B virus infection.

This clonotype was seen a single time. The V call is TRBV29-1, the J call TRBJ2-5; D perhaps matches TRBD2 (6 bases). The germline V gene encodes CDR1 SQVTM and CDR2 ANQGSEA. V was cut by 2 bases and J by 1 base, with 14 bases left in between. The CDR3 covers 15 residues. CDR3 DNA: TGCAGCGTTGAAAGGCGGGGCGGCCGCCAAGAGACCCAGTACTTC. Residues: CSVERRGGRQETQYF.

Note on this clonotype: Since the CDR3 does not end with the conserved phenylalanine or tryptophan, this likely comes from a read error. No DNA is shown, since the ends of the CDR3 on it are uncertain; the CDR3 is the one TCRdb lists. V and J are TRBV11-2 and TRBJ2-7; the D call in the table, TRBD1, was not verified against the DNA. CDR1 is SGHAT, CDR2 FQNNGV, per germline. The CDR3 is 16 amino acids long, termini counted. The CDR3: CAGSLASGAGGYEQYL.

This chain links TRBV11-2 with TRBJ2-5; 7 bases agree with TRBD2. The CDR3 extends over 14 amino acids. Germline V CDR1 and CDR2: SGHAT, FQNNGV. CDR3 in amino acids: CVTGVRAGVETQYF. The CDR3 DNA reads TGTGTAACCGGGGTTCGGGCGGGAGTAGAGACCCAGTACTTC.

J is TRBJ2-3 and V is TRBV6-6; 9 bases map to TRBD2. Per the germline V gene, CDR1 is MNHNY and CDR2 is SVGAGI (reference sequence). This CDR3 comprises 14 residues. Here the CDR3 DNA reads TGTACCGGCAGTTACGCTAGCGGGGTGGATACGCAGTATTTT. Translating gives CTGSYASGVDTQYF.

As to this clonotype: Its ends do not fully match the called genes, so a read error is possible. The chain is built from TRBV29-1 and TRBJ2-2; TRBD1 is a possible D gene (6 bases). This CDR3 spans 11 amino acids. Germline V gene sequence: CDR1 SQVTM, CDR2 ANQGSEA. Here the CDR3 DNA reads TGCAGGGCAGGGACAATCGGGAAGCTGTTTTTT. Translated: CRAGTIGKLFF.

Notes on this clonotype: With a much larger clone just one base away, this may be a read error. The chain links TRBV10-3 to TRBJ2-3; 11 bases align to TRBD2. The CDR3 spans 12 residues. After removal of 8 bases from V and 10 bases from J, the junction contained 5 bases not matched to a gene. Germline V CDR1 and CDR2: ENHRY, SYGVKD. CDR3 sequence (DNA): TGTGCCATCGGGACTAGCGGTGATGCGCAGTATTTT. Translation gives CAIGTSGDAQYF.

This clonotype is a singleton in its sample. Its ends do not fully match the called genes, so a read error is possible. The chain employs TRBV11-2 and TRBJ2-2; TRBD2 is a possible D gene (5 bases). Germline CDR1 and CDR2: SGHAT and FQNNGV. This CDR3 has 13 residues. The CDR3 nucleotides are TGTGTCAGCAGCTCGCTAATCACCGGGGAGCTGTTATTT. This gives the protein CVSSSLITGELLF. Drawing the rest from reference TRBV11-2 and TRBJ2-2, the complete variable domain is EAGVAQSPRYKIIEKRQSVAFWCNPISGHATLYWYQQILGQGPKLLIQFQNNGVVDDSQLPKDRFSAERLKGVDSTLKIQPAKLEDSAVYLCVSSSLITGELLFGEGSRLTVL.

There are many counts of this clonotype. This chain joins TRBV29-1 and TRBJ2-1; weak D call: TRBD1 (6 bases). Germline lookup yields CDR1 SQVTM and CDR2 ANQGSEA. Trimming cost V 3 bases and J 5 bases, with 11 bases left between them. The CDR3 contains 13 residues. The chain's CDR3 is CSVDRTVDNEQFF. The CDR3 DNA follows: TGCAGCGTTGACAGGACAGTAGACAATGAGCAGTTCTTC.

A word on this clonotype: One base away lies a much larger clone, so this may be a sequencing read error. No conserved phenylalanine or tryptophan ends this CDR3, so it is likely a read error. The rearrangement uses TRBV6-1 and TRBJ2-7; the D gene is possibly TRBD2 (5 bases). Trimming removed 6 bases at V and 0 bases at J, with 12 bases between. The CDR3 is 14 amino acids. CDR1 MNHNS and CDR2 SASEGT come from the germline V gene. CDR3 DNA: TGTGCCAGCAGGCCGTTAGGGAGCTCCTACGAGCAGTACTCC. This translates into CASRPLGSSYEQYS.

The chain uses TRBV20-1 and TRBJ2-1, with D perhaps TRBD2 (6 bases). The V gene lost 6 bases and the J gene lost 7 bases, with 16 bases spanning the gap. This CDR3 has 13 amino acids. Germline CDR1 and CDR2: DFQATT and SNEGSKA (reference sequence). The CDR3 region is CSAPQSGRNEQFF. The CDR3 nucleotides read TGCAGTGCACCACAATCGGGGAGGAATGAGCAGTTCTTC.

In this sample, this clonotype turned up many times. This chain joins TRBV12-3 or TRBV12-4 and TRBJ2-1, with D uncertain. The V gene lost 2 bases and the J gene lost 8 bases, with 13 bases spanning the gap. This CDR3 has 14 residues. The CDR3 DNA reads TGTGCCAGCAGTTTACTAGTGGCCTTTGATGAGCAGTTCTTC. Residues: CASSLLVAFDEQFF.

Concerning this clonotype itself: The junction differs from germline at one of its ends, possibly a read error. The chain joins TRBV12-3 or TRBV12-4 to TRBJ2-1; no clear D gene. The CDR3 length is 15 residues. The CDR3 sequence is CTSSPWSRNYNEQFF. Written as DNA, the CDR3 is TGTACCAGCAGTCCCTGGAGCAGAAATTACAATGAGCAGTTCTTC.

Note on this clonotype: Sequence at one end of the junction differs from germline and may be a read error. As DNA, the CDR3 is TGCGCCAGCAGCCCCGGTGGTCAGCCCCAGTATTTT. Translated, it gives CASSPGGQPQYF. The chain carries TRBV11-2 and TRBJ1-5; D is ambiguous. The tail of the sequence fits TRBJ2-3 better, so the J call may be wrong. The germline gives CDR1 SGHAT, CDR2 FQNNGV. CDR3 size: 12 residues.

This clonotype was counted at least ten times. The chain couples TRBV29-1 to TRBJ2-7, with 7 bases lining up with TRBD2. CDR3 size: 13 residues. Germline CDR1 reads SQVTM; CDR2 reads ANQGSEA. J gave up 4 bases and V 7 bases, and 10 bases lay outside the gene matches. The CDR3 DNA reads TGCAGCGCTAAGACTAGCACGATGTACGAGCAGTACTTC. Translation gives CSAKTSTMYEQYF.

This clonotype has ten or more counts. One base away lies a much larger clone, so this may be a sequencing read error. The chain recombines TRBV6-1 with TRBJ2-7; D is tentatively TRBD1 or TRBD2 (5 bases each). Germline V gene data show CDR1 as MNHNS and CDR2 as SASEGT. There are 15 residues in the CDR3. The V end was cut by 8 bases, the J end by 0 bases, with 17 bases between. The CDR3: CASGLEGTGSYEQYF. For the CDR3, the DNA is TGTGCCAGCGGTTTAGAAGGGACGGGCTCCTACGAGCAGTACTTC.

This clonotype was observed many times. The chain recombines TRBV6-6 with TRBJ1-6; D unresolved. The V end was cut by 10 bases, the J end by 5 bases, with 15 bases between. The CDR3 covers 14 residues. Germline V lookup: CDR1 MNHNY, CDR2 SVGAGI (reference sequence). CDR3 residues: CATVVDTNNSPLHF. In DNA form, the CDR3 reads TGTGCCACGGTCGTAGACACCAATAATTCACCCCTCCACTTT.

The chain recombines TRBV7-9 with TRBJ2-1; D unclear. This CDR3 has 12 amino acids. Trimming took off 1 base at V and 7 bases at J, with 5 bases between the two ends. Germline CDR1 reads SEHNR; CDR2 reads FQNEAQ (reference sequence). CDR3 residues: CASSLDVNEQFF. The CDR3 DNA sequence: TGTGCCAGCAGCTTAGATGTTAATGAGCAGTTCTTC. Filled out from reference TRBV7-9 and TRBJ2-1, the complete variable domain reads DTGVSQNPRHKITKRGQNVTFRCDPISEHNRLYWYRQTLGQGPEFLTYFQNEAQLEKSRLLSDRFSAERPKGSFSTLEIQRTEQGDSAMYLCASSLDVNEQFFGPGTRLTVL.

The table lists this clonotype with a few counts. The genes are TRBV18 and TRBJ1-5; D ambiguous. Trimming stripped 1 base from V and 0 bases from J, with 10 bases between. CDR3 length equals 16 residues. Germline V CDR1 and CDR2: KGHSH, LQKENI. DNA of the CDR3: TGTGCCAGCTCACCACGTCAAGTCAGTAGCAATCAGCCCCAGCATTTT. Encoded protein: CASSPRQVSSNQPQHF.

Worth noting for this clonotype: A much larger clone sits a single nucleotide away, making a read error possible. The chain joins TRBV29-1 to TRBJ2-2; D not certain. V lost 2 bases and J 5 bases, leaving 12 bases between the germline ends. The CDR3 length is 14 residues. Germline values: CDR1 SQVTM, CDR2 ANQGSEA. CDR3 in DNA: TGCAGCGTTGAATCGCAGGACCGAACCGGGGAGCTGTTTTTT. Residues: CSVESQDRTGELFF.

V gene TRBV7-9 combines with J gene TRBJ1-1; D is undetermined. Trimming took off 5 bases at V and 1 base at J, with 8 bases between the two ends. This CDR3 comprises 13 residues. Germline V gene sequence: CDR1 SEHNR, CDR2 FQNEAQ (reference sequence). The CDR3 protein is CASSKITNTEAFF. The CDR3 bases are TGTGCCAGCAGCAAAATAACGAACACTGAAGCTTTCTTT.

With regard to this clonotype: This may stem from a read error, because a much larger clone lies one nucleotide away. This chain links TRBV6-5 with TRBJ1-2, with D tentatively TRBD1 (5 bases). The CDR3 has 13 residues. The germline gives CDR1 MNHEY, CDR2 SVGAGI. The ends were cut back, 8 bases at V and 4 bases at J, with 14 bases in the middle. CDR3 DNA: TGTGCCAGCGGAACCGTGACAGTCTATGGCTACACCTTC. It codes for CASGTVTVYGYTF.

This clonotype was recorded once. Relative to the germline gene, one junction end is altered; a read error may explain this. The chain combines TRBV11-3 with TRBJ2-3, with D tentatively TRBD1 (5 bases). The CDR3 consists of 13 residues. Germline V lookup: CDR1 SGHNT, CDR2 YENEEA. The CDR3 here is CASILDGHRYAVF. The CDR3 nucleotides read TGTGCCAGCATCTTAGACGGACACAGATACGCAGTATTT.

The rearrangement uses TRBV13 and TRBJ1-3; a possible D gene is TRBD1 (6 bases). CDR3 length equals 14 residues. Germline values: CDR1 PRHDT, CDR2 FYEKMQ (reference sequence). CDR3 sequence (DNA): TGTGGCAGAGGACACAGGGACTATGGAAACACCATATATTTT. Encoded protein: CGRGHRDYGNTIYF. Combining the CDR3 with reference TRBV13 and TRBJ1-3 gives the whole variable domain AAGVIQSPRHLIKEKRETATLKCYPIPRHDTVYWYQQGPGQDPQFLISFYEKMQSDKGSIPDRFSAQQFSDYHSELNMSSLELGDSALYFCGRGHRDYGNTIYFGEGSWLTVV.

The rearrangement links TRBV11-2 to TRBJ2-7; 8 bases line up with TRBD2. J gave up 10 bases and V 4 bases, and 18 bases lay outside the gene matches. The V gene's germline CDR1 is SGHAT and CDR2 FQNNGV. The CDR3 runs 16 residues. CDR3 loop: CASSYGGRIPGSDQYF. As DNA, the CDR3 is TGTGCCAGCAGCTACGGCGGGAGGATCCCGGGAAGTGATCAGTACTTC.

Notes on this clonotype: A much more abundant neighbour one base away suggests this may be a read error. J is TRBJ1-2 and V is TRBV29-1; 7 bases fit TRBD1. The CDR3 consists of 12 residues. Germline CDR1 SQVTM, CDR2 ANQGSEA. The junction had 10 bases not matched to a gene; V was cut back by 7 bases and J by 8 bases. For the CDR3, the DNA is TGCAGCGGCGGGACAGAGGTGGGAGGCTACACCTTC. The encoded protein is CSGGTEVGGYTF.

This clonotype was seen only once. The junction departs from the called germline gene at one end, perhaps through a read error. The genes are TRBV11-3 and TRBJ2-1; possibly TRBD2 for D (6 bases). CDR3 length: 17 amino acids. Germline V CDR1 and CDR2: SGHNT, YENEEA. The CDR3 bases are TGTGCCGGCAGCATTCACTCGGGACTCCTTAATAGGAATGAGCACTTCTTC. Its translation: CAGSIHSGLLNRNEHFF.

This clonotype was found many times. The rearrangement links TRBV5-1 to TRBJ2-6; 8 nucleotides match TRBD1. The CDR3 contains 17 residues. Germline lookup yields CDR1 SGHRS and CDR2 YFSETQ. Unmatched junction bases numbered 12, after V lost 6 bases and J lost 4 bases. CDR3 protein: CASTRTGWSRGANVLTF. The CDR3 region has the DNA TGCGCCAGCACCCGGACAGGGTGGTCTAGGGGGGCCAACGTCCTGACTTTC.

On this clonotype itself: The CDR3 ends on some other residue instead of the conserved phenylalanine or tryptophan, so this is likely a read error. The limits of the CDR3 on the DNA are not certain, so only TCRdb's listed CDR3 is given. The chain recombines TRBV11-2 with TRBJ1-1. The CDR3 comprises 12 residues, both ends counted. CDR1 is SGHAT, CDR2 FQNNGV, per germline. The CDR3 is CASSLQNTEASY.